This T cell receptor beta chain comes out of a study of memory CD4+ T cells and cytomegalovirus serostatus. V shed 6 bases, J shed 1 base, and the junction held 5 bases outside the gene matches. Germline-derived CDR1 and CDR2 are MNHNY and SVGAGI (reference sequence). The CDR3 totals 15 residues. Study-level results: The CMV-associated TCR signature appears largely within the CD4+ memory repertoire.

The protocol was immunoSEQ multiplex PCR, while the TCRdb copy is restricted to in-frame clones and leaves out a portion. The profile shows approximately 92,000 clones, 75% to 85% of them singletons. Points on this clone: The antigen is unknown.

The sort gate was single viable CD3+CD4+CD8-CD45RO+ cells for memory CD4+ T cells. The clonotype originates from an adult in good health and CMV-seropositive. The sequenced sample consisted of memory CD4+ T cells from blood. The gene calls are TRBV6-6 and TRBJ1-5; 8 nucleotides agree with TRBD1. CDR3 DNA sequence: TGTGCCAGCAGGCCCGACAGGGGAAGCAATCAGCCCCAGCATTTT. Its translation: CASRPDRGSNQPQHF.